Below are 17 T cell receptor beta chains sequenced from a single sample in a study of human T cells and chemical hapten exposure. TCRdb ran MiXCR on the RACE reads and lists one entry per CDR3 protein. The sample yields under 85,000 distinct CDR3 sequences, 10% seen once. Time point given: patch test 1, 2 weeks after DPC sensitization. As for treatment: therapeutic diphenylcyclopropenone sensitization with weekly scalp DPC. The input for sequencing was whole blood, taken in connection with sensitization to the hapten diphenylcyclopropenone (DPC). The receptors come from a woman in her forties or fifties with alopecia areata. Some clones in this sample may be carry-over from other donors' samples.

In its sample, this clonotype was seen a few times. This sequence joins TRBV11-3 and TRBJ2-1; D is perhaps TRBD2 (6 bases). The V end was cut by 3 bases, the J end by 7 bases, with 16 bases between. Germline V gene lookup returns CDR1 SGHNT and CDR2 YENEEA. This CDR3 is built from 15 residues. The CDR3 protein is CASSLGGPVGNEQFF. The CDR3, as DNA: TGTGCCAGCAGCTTGGGGGGACCGGTCGGGAATGAGCAGTTCTTC.

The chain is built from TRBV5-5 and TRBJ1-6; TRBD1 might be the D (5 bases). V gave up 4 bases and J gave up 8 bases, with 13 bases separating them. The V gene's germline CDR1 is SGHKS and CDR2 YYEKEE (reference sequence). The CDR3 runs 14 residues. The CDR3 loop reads CASSGEGLYSPLHF. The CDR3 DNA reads TGTGCCAGCAGCGGAGAGGGACTCTATTCACCCCTCCACTTT. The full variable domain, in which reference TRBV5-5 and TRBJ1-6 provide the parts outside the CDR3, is DAGVTQSPTHLIKTRGQQVTLRCSPISGHKSVSWYQQVLGQGPQFIFQYYEKEERGRGNFPDRFSARQFPNYSSELNVNALLLGDSALYLCASSGEGLYSPLHFGNGTRLTVT.

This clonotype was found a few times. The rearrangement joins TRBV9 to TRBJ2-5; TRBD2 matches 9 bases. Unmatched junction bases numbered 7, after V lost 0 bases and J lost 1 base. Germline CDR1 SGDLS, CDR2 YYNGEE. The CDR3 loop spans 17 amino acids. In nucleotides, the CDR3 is TGTGCCAGCAGCGTAGGGGTAGCACTAGCGGGCCAAGAGACCCAGTACTTC. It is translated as CASSVGVALAGQETQYF.

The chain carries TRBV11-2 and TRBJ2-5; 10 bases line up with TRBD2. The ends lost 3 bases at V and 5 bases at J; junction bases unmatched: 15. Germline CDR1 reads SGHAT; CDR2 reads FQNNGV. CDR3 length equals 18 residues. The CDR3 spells CASSFLAGVGSGPETQYF. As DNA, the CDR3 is TGTGCCAGCAGCTTCCTAGCGGGAGTGGGGTCGGGGCCGGAGACCCAGTACTTC.

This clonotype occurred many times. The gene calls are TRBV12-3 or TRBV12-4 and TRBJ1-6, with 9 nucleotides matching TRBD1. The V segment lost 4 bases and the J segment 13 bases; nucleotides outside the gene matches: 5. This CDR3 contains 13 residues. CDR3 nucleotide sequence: TGTGCCAGCAGTTCCCCCGGGACAGGGCCCCTCCACTTT. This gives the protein CASSSPGTGPLHF.

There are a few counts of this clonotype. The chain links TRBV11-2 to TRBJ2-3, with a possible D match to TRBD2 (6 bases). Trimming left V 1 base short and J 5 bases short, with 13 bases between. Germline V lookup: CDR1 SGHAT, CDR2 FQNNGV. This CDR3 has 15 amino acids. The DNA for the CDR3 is TGTGCCAGCAGCTTAGGAGGGCCCGGGAGAGATACGCAGTATTTT. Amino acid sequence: CASSLGGPGRDTQYF.

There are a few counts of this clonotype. The CDR3 is CASSKGLAGSGGTGELFF. CDR3 in DNA: TGTGCCAGCAGCAAGGGACTAGCGGGATCCGGGGGCACCGGGGAGCTGTTTTTT. The V call is TRBV21-1, the J call TRBJ2-2; the table's D call, TRBD2, has no DNA check behind it. TRBV21-1 constitutes a pseudogene. CDR3 length: 18 residues.

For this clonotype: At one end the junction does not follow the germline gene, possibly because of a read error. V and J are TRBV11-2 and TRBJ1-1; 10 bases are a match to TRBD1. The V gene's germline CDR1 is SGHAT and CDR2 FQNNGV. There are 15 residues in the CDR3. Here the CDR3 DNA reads TGTGCCAGCAGCCTAGACAGGGGGCGGACCGGGGGAGCTTTCTTT. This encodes CASSLDRGRTGGAFF. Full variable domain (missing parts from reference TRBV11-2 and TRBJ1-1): EAGVAQSPRYKIIEKRQSVAFWCNPISGHATLYWYQQILGQGPKLLIQFQNNGVVDDSQLPKDRFSAERLKGVDSTLKIQPAKLEDSAVYLCASSLDRGRTGGAFFGQGTRLTVV.

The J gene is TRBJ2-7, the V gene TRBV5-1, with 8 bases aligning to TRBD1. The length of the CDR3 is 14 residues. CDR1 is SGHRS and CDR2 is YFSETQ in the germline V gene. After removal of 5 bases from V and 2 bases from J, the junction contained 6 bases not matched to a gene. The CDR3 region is CASRVQGGAYEQYF. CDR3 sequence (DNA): TGCGCCAGCAGAGTACAGGGGGGAGCCTACGAGCAGTACTTC.

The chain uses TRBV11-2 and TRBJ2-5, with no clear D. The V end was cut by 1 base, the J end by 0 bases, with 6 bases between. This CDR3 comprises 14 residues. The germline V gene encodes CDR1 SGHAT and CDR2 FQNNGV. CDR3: CASSLGLNQETQYF. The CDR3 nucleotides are TGTGCCAGCAGCTTAGGGCTTAACCAAGAGACCCAGTACTTC.

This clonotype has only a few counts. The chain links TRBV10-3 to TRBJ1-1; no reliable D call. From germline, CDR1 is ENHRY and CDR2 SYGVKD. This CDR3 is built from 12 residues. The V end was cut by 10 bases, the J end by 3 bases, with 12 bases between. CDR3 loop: CATGPRDTEAFF. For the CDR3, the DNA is TGTGCCACCGGACCGAGGGACACTGAAGCTTTCTTT.

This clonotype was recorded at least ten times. CDR3 region: CSARDTGDITEAFF. The CDR3 DNA reads as TGCAGTGCTAGAGATACCGGGGACATCACTGAAGCTTTCTTT. The chain joins TRBV20-1 to TRBJ1-1; possibly TRBD1 for D (6 bases). The germline CDR1 and CDR2 sequences are DFQATT and SNEGSKA (reference sequence). V was pared by 0 bases and J by 4 bases, with 12 bases between. The CDR3 consists of 14 residues.

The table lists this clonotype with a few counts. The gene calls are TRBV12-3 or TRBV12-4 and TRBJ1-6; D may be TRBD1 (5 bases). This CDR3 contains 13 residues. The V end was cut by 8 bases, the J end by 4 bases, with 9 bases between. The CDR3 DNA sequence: TGTGCCAGCTTTGACAGTTATAATTCACCCCTCCACTTT. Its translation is CASFDSYNSPLHF.

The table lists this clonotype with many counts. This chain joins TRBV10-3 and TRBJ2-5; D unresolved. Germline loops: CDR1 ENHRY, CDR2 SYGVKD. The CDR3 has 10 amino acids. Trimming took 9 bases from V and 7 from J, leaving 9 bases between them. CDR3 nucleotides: TGTGCCATGATAGAAGGGACCCAGTACTTC. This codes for CAMIEGTQYF.

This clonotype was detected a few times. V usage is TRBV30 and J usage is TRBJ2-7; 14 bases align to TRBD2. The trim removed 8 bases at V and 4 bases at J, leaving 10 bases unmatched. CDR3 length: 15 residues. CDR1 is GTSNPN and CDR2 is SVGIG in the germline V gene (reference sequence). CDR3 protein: CARAPGTSGSYEQYF. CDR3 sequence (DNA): TGTGCCCGCGCCCCGGGGACTAGCGGGAGTTACGAGCAGTACTTC.

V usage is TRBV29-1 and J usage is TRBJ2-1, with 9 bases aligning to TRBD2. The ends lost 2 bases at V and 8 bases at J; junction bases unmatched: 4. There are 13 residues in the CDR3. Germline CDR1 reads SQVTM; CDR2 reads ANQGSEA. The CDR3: CSVESGRSYEQFF. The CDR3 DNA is TGCAGCGTTGAAAGCGGGAGGAGTTATGAGCAGTTCTTC.

The CDR3 sequence: CAWIRAGGSYNEQFF. The CDR3 DNA reads TGTGCCTGGATACGAGCGGGAGGGTCCTACAATGAGCAGTTCTTC. The chain links TRBV30 to TRBJ2-1; 10 positions agree with TRBD2. Germline assignment: CDR1 GTSNPN and CDR2 SVGIG (reference sequence). This CDR3 spans 15 amino acids. J was trimmed by 1 base and V by 4 bases; bases with no gene match: 4.